This TCR beta chain was found in a study of blood T cell repertoires in COVID-19. At the level of the study: Nucleic acid was either cDNA or gDNA, and it came from T cells, B-cell-depleted T cells, or PBMCs.

The data were produced by immunoSEQ multiplex PCR, yet TCRdb's version contains in-frame clones alone and is incomplete. The sample has roughly 280,000 clones; roughly 87% are singletons. This CDR3 contains 13 residues. CDR1 and CDR2 (germline): DFQATT, SNEGSKA (reference sequence). Trimming at V came to 3 bases and at J to 4 bases, leaving 5 bases not matched to a gene. The TCR sequence derives from a woman aged 45-60 years who had recovered from COVID-19. The V call is TRBV20-1, the J call TRBJ2-7; 8 bases agree with TRBD2. Sequenced: peripheral blood. In nucleotides, the CDR3 is TGCAGTGCTAGTCCGGGACTAGGGTACGAGCAGTACTTC. Translating gives CSASPGLGYEQYF.